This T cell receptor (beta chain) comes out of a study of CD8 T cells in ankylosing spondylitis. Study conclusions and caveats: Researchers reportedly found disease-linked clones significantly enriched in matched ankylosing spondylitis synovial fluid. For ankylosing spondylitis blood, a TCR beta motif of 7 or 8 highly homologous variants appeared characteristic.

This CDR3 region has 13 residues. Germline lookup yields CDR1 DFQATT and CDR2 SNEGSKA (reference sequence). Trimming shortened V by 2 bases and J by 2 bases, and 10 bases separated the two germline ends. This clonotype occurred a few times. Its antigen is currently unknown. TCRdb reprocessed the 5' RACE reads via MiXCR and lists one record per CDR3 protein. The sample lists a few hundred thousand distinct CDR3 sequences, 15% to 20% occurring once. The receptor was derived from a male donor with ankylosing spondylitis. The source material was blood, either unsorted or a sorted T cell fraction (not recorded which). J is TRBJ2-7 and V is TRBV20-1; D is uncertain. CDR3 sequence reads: CSARTRTAYEQYF. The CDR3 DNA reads TGCAGTGCTAGAACCCGTACGGCCTACGAGCAGTACTTC.